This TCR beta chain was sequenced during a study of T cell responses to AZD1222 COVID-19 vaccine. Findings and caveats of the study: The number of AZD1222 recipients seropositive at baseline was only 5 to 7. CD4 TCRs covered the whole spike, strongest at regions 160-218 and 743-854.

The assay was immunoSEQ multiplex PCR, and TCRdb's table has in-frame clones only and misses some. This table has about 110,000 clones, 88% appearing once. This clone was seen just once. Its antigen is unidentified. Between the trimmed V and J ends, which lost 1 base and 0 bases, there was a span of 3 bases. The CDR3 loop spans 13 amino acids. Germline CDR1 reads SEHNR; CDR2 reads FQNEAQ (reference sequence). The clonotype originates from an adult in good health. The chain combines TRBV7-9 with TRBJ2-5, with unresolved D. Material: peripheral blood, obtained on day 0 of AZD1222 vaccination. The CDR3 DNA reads TGTGCCAGCAGCTTAGACTACCAAGAGACCCAGTACTTC. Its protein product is CASSLDYQETQYF.